The clone carrying this T cell receptor beta chain was observed a few times. Its antigen remains unidentified. This CDR3 comprises 14 residues. Germline V gene lookup returns CDR1 SGHTA and CDR2 FQGNSA. V shed 5 bases, J shed 8 bases, and the junction held 8 bases outside the gene matches. These data come from a study of T cells after yellow fever vaccination. Study-level findings and limits: Abundant bulk-population clonotypes could contaminate the FACS-sorted repertoires.

UMIs and a universal primer site were added when TCR cDNA was made by 5'RACE template switching. TCRdb fed the 5' RACE reads into MiXCR, producing one record per CDR3 protein. The data contain around 550,000 distinct CDR3 sequences, roughly a fifth of them singletons. The sequence was collected from a man in his thirties or forties who received the YFV17D yellow fever vaccine. The sequences come from PBMCs, collected 15 days after the yellow fever booster vaccination. The V call is TRBV7-2, the J call TRBJ1-4; 7 positions match TRBD1. The CDR3 loop is CASSRTGTEEKLFF. The CDR3 bases are TGTGCCAGCAGCCGAACCGGGACAGAAGAAAAACTGTTTTTT.